This TCR beta chain appears in the sequencing data of a study of cytomegalovirus exposure and HLA in healthy donors listed by TCRdb under 2017. Regarding the complete study: An earlier analysis of several hundred of the donors reported approximately 280 Gb of sequence data and some 110 million unique TCR beta sequences obtained from roughly 170 million T cells. A separate validation cohort of about 110 different subjects was used in addition to the roughly 700-subject first cohort. Donor age, sex, ethnicity and CMV serostatus were compiled alongside the repertoire data. Across approximately 420 genotyped donors of the cohort, an average of 235,054 unique TCR beta nucleotide sequences per donor were sequenced, and roughly 20% of those sequences were non-productive. High-throughput TCR immunosequencing, statistical association of individual TCRs with disease status, and machine learning were combined to predict cytomegalovirus infection status. Every repertoire in the discovery cohort had been generated on one and the same sequencing platform. In a later genetic analysis, genome-wide SNP genotypes for about 65% of the roughly 670 donors were used, and that subset was treated as a discovery cohort. The study profiled the T cell repertoires of 500 to 800 subjects by immunosequencing and related them to cytomegalovirus serostatus. The aim of the study was to test whether cataloging public T cell receptors could identify signatures of past pathogen exposure. Four to six DR-DQ haplotypes were handled as single units for association and clustering, since linkage in the cohort was strong. The number of typed donors differed by locus: roughly 629-630 for A, B, C, DRB1 and DQB1; 522 for DQA1; 606 for DPA1; and roughly 490 for DPB1. In an earlier analysis of roughly 540 of the donors, high-throughput TCR beta sequencing was used to judge whether each TCR beta V gene segment behaved as functional or pseudogenic. Class I and class II HLA loci were covered by the typing at four-digit resolution. A later analysis re-examined previously published TCR beta repertoires from hundreds of donors and added high-resolution HLA genotyping to investigate patterns of TCR occurrence. Rather than using new phenotypic data, the later analysis identified candidate immune exposures from TCR beta sequences and from how often those sequences occurred across donors. An early release covering approximately 600 HLA-typed donors comprised approximately 290 gigabases of sequencing data and tens of millions of unique TCR sequences. The genetic ancestry cluster associated with self-reported Caucasian donors included roughly four fifths of the 398 genotyped donors. Here is what the overall study found, with its caveats: Three of the identified cytomegalovirus-associated TCR beta chains were confirmed in vitro to be specific for cytomegalovirus antigens. Assigning TCR associations to individual alleles was difficult when HLA alleles, especially DR and DQ, strongly co-occurred. Correlated functional status among segregating V segments might be attributable to linkage disequilibrium, but an unknown experimental factor could not be ruled out. CMV serostatus was the only immune exposure information available for the cohort. A later genetic analysis reported fewer N-insertions in productive TCRs among donors in an Asian-associated ancestry cluster than the roughly 700-donor mean. A group of highly shared sequence variants was considered likely to be a technical artifact of the sequencing pipeline. Most TCR sequences were observed very rarely across donors, whereas some public TCRs were present in many individuals. According to the authors, the approach could potentially be generalized to other disease states and immunological phenotypes. The classifier was reported to diagnose cytomegalovirus status with high specificity and sensitivity in both the original and validation cohorts. A later analysis found that HLA-associated TCR beta chains were more clonally expanded and had lower generation probabilities than equally common non-associated chains. Because the 87-base-pair reads could not distinguish some IMGT-functional V segments, including TRBV6-2 and TRBV6-3, those segments were excluded. Because counts were too low, seventeen rarely observed V segments, including chromosome 9 orphons, were excluded from the earlier analysis of about 500 of the donors. HLA typing was unavailable for some donors at each locus, so association tests used only the typed subset. In a later analysis, most CMV-associated TCR beta chains were found to appear HLA-restricted, with HLA associations seemingly driven largely by CMV exposure. Only TCR beta chains were sequenced in this cohort, and the absence of alpha or paired-chain data limited detectable features. In a later analysis, the rate of TCR association differed among HLA loci, with DRB1 alleles having the most associated TCRs and HLA-C alleles having the fewest. V-gene and J-gene trimming of TCR beta chains was associated with a missense DCLRE1C variant in a later genetic analysis, and the association was replicated in an independent cohort. Specific HLA alleles were associated with roughly 16,000 TCR beta sequences at a false discovery rate of 0.05 in a later analysis. A further reported finding was that TCR beta sequences accurately predicted the HLA-A and HLA-B alleles for most subjects in the first cohort. A later analysis reported that several top co-occurrence clusters appeared linked to parvovirus B19, influenza, CMV and Epstein-Barr virus. In an earlier analysis of some 550 of the donors, most TCR beta V segments were observed in productive rearrangements about 87% or about 30% of the time, broadly matching IMGT annotations. Roughly uniform sequencing depth across donors was assumed in presence/absence analyses, although this assumption may not hold. A total of around 150 TCR beta chains were listed by the study as associated with cytomegalovirus.

The receptor library was made with the immunoSEQ multiplex PCR assay. For the multiplex PCR, a mixture combining 60 forward primers for TCR Vbeta segments and 13 reverse primers for TCR Jbeta segments was used. Amplification of the CDR3 region of rearranged TCR beta genes was performed with a multiplex PCR assay on genomic DNA. Amplified TCR beta libraries were sequenced as 87-base-pair reads on the Illumina HiSeq System. The paper's data handling went like this. In a later analysis, about 80 million unique TCR beta chains were counted across the 650 to 700 repertoires, and approximately 11 million of these chains were shared by at least two donors. Raw reads were error-corrected and collapsed into unique sequences with a nearest-neighbor algorithm that merged closely related sequences to remove PCR and sequencing errors. V, D and J gene segments were assigned by aligning CDR3 sequences to IMGT reference sequences. For a sequence to be retained, a match of at least six nucleotides was required to both a V gene segment and a J gene segment. A rearrangement counted as productive if the CDR3 had no stop codons and remained in frame with V and J, and every other rearrangement counted as non-productive. CDR3 was defined according to IMGT convention as the region running from the second conserved V-encoded cysteine to the conserved J-encoded phenylalanine. The earlier analysis of some 540 of the donors excluded any sequence lacking an unambiguous match to a single V gene segment. An earlier analysis of roughly 590 of the donors called V segments functional above 56.7% productive rearrangements and segregating when the between-donor standard deviation exceeded 5%. To diagnose cytomegalovirus status from the catalog of TCR beta chain sequences, a statistical classification framework was built. In a later analysis, TCR nucleotide sequences were compared against IMGT/GENE-DB human TR gene sequences so that V and J genes could be assigned. In a later analysis, CDR3 sequences and most-parsimonious VDJ recombination scenarios were assigned using the TCRdist pipeline. In a later analysis, each TCR beta chain was defined by its CDR3 amino acid sequence together with its V-gene family, and reads without a unique V-gene family were excluded. In a later analysis, nearly 600 highly shared, low-generation-probability nucleotide sequences were removed to address suspected cross-contamination and a sequencing artifact. In a later analysis, a clonal expansion index for each public chain was calculated from normalized within-repertoire ranks of inferred template counts. In a later analysis, generation probabilities were computed using a VDJ recombination model fitted to out-of-frame rearrangements, and the results were checked against IGoR. In a later analysis, TCR-TCR, TCR-HLA and TCR-CMV co-occurrence was scored with hypergeometric tests, and a repertoire-size bias correction was applied to TCR pairs. In a later analysis, false discovery rates were estimated by permuting HLA or CMV assignments 20 times. In a later analysis, co-occurring TCRs were grouped using DBSCAN, and TCRdist sequence similarity was added for clustering within HLA-allele-positive subsets. Repertoires with fewer than 30,000 or more than 120,000 public chains, plus five repertoires with anomalous nucleotide sharing, were excluded from co-occurrence clustering. What TCRdb holds here is the immuneACCESS table cut down to in-frame rearrangements. Part of the clones is not present; checked against another copy, under half of the missing clones reflect an unresolved V gene, and the others are unexplained. The D gene and trimming were derived from the DNA, and the V and J assignments and clone size from that table. The table for this sample lists about 120,000 clones; 17% of them were counted only once. The top ten clonotypes cover about 3% of the sample.

The CDR3 numbers 15 residues from cysteine through phenylalanine. The retained sequence is limited to the CDR3, 45 bases, with the frame set at the first base. CDR1 and CDR2 are read off the germline V gene as LGHNA and YSLEER. V loses 0 bases of germline sequence and J loses 8 bases, and the interval between the two ends is 17 bases. Of note for this clone: The specificity of this receptor is unknown. Nothing much larger sits one base from this clone, and base qualities are not available.

The cohort comprised fewer than 750 healthy bone marrow donors. At the time of sampling, all cohort members were nominally healthy, though unrecorded immune exposures were likely present. The donor tested CMV seropositive and was one of the 289 seropositive cohort members. A peripheral blood sample was provided by each donor, and peripheral blood mononuclear cells were used for TCR beta sequencing. Genomic DNA extraction from the blood cell samples was performed with the Qiagen DNeasy Blood Extraction Kit. The chain was built from TRBV4-3 and TRBJ2-7; 6 matching bases give a weak D call of TRBD2. The material sequenced was PBMCs. The source is a female donor in good health and CMV-seropositive. The CDR3: CASSQERDLFEKQYF. The nucleotide sequence reads as follows: TGCGCCAGCAGCCAAGAGCGGGACTTATTTGAAAAGCAGTACTTC.